Included here is one TCR beta chain sequence, with context. The data derive from a study of T cell responses to AZD1222 COVID-19 vaccine. Clones were read by immunoSEQ multiplex PCR, and TCRdb kept only the in-frame ones, dropping some. Here the sample spans 25,000 or so clones, more than 75% being singletons. The CDR3 contains 15 residues. Between the trimmed V and J ends, which lost 4 bases and 5 bases, there was a span of 18 bases. Germline-derived CDR1 and CDR2 are SGHRS and YFSETQ. The rearrangement links TRBV5-1 to TRBJ2-5, with D perhaps TRBD1 (5 bases). Source: peripheral blood, taken 28 days after the second AZD1222 dose. The clonotype was recovered from an adult who received the AZD1222 COVID-19 vaccine. The chain's CDR3 is CASSLVPDMAETQYF. DNA of the CDR3: TGCGCCAGCAGCCTCGTGCCGGACATGGCGGAGACCCAGTACTTC.